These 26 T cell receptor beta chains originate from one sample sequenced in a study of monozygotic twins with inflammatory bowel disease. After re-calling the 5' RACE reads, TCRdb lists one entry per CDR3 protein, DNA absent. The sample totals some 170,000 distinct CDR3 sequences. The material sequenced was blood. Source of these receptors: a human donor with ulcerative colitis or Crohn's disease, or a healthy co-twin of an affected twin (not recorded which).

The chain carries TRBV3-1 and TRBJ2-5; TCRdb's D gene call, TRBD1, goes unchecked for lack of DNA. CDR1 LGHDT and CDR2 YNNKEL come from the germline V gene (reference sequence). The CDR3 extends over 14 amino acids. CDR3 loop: CASSLPGQQETQYF.

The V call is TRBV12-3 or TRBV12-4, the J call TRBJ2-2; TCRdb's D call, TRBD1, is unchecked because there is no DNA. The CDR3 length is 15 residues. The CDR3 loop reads CASSSDRGHVGELFF.

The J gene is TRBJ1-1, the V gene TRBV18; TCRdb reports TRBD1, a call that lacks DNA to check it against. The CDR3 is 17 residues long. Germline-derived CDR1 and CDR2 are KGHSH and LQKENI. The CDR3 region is CASSPLPGQGMNTEAFF.

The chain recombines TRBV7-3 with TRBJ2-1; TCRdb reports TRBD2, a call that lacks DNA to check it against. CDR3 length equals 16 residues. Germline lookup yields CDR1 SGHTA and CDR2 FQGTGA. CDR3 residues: CASSPRTSGRYNEQFF.

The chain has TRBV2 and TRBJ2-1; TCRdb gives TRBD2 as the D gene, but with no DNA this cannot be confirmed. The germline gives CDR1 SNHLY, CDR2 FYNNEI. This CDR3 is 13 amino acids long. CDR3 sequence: CASSEPSGPEQFF.

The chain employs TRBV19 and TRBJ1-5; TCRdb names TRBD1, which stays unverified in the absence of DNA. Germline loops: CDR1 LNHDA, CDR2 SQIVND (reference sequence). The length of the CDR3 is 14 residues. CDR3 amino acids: CASSTLTENQPQHF.

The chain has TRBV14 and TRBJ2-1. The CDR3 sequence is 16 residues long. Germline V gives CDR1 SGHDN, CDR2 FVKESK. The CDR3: CASSQERFSTYNEQFF.

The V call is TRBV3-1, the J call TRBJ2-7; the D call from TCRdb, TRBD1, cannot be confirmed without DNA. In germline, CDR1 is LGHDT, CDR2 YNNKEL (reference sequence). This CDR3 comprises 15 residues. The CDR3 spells CASSGRDRTMGEQYF.

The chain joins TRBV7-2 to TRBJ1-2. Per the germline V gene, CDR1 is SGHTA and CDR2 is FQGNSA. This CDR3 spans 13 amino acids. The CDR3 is CASSLSQNYGYTF. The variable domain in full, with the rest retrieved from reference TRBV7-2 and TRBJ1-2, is GAGVSQSPSNKVTEKGKDVELRCDPISGHTALYWYRQSLGQGLEFLIYFQGNSAPDKSGLPSDRFSAERTGGSVSTLTIQRTQQEDSAVYLCASSLSQNYGYTFGSGTRLTVV.

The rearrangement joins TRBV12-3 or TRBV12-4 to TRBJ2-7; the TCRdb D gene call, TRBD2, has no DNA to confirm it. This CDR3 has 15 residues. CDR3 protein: CASSPRLAVNYEQYF.

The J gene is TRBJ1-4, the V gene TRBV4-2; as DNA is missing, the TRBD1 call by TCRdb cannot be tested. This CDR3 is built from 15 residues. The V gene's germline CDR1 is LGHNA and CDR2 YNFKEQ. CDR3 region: CASSQGGQDNEKLFF.

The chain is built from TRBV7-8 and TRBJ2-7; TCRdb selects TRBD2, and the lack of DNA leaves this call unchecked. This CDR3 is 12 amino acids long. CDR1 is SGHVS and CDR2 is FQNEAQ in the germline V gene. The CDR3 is CASSPWRGEQYF.

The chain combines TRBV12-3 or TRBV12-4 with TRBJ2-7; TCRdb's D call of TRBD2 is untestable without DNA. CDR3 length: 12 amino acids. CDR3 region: CASSSDFYEQYF.

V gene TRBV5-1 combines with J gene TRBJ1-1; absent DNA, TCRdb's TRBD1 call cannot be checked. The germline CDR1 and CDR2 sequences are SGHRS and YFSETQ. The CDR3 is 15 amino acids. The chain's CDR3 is CASSPGQGAGTEAFF.

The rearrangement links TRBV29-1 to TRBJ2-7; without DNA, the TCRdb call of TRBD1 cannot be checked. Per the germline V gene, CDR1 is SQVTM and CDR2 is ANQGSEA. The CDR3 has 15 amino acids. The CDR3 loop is CSVHITGTGTYEQYF.

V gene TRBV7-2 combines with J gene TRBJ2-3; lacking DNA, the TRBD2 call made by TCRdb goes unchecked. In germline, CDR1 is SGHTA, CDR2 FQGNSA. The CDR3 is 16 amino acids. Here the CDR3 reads CASSLASGRRADTQYF.

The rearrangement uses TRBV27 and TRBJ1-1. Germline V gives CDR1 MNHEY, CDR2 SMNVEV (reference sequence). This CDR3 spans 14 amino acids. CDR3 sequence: CASSSPGANTEAFF.

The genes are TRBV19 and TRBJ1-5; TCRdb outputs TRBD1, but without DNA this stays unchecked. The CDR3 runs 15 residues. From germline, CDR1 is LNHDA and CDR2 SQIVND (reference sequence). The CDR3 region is CASSQQGLRNQPQHF.

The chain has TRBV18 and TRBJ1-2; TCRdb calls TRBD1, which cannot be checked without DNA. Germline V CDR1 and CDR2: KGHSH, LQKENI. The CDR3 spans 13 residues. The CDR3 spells CASSPPTGYGYTF. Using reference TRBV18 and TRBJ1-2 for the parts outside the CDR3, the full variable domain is NAGVMQNPRHLVRRRGQEARLRCSPMKGHSHVYWYRQLPEEGLKFMVYLQKENIIDESGMPKERFSAEFPKEGPSILRIQQVVRGDSAAYFCASSPPTGYGYTFGSGTRLTVV.

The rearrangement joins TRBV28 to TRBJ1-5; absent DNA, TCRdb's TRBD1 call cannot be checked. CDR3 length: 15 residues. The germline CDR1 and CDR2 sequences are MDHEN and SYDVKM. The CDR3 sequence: CASSPPNVSYQPQHF.

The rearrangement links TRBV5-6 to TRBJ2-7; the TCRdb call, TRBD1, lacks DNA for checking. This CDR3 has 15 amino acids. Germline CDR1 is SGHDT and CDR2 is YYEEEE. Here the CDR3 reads CASSILQGVGYEQYF. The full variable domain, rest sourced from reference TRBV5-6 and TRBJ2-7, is DAGVTQSPTHLIKTRGQQVTLRCSPKSGHDTVSWYQQALGQGPQFIFQYYEEEERQRGNFPDRFSGHQFPNYSSELNVNALLLGDSALYLCASSILQGVGYEQYFGPGTRLTVT.

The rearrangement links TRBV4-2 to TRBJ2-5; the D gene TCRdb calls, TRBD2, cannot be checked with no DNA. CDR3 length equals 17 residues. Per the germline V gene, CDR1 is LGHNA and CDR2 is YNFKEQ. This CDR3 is CASSQDRGLAGVETQYF.

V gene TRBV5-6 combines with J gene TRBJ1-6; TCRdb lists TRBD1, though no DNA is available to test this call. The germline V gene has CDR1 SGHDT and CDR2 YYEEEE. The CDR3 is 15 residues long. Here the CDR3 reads CASSRGQGENSPLHF.

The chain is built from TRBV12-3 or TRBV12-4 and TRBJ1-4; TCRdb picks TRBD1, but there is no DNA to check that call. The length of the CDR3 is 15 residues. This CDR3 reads CASRPTGGTNEKLFF.

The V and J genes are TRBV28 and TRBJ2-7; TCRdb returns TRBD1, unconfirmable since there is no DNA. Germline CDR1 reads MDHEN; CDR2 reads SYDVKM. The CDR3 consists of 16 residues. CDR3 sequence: CASTYTGLGESYEQYF.

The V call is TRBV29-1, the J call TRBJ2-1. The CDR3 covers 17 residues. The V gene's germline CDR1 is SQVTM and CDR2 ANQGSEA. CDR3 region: CSGSTWAVHSSYNEQFF.